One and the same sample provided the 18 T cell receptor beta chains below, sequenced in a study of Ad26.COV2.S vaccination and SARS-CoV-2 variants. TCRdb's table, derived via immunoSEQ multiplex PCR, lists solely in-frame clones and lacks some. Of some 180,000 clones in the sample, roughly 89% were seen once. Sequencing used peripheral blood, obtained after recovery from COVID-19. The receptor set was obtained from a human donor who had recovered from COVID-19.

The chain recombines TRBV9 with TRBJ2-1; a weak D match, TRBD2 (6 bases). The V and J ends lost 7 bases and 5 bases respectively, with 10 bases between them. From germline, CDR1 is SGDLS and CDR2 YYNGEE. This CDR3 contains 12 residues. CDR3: CASGRGDNEQFF. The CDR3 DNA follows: TGTGCCAGCGGCCGCGGGGACAATGAGCAGTTCTTC.

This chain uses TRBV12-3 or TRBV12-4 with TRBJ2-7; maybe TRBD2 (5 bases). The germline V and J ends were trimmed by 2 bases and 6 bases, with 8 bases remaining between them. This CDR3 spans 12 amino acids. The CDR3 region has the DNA TGTGCCAGCAGTTTAAGGACTCGCGAGCAGTACTTC. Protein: CASSLRTREQYF.

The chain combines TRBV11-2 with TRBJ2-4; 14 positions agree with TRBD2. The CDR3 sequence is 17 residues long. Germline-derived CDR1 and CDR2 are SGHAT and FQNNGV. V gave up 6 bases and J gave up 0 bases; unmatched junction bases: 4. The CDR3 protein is CASRGLAGALAKNIQYF. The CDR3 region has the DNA TGTGCCAGCAGGGGACTAGCGGGGGCACTAGCCAAAAACATTCAGTACTTC.

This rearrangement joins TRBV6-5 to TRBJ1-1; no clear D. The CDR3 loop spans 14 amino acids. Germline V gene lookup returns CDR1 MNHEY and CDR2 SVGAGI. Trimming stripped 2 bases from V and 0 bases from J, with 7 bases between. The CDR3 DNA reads TGTGCCAGCAGTTACGGGATCATGAACACTGAAGCTTTCTTT. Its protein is CASSYGIMNTEAFF.

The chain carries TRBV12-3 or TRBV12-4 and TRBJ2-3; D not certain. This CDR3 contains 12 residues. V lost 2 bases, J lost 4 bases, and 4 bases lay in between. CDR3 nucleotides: TGTGCCAGCAGTTTAAGGCCAGATACGCAGTATTTT. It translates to CASSLRPDTQYF.

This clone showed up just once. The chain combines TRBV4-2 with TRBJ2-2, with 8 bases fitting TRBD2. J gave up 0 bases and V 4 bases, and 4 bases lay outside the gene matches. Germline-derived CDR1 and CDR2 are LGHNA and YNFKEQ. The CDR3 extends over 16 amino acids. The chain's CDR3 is CASSPTSGPNTGELFF. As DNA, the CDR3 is TGTGCCAGCAGCCCCACTAGCGGACCGAACACCGGGGAGCTGTTTTTT.

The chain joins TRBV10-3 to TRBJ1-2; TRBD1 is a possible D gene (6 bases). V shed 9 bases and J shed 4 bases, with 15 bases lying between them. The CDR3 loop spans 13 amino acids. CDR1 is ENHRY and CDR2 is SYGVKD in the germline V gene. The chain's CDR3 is CAILGRGSYGYTF. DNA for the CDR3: TGTGCCATACTGGGCAGGGGAAGCTATGGCTACACCTTC.

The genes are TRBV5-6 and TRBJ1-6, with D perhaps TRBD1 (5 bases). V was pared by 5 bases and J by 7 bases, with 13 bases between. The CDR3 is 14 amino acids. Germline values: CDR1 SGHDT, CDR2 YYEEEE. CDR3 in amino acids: CASRKDIPNSPLHF. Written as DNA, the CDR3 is TGTGCCAGCAGGAAGGACATTCCAAATTCACCCCTCCACTTT.

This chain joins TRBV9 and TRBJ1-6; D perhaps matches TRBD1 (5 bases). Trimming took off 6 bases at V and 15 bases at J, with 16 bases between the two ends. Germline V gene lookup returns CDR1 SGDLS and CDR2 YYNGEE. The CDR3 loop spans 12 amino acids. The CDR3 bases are TGTGCCAGCAACTCTATGGGGCAGGGCCTCCACTTT. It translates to CASNSMGQGLHF.

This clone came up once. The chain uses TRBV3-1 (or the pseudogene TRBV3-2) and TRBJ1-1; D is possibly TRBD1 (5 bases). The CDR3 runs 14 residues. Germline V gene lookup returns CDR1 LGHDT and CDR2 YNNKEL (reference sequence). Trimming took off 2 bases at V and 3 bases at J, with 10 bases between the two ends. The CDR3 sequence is CASSQTVGDTEAFF. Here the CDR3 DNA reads TGTGCCAGCAGCCAAACAGTGGGGGACACTGAAGCTTTCTTT.

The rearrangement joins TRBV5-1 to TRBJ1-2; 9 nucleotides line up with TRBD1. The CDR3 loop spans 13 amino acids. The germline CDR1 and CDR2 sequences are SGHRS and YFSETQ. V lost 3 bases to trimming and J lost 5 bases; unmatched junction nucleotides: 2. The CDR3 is CASSYGTGYGYTF. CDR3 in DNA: TGCGCCAGCAGCTACGGGACAGGGTATGGCTACACCTTC.

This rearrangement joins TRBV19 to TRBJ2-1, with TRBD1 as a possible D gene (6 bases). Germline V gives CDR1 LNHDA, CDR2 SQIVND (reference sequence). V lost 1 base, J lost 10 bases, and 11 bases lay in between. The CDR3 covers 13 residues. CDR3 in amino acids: CASSIVGQQEQFF. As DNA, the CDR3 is TGTGCCAGTAGTATAGTAGGACAGCAGGAGCAGTTCTTC.

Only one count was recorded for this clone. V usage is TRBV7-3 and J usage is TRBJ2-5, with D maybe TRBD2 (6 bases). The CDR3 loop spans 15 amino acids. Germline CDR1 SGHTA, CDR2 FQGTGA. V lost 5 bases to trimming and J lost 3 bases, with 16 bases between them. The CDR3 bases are TGTGCCAGCAGCCCAGGGCCGACTAGAAAAGAGACCCAGTACTTC. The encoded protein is CASSPGPTRKETQYF.

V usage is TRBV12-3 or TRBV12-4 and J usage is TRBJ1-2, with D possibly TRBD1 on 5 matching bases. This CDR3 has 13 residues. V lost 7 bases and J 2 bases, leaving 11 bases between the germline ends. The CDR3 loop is CASNQGRNYGYTF. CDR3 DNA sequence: TGTGCCAGCAACCAGGGACGGAACTATGGCTACACCTTC.

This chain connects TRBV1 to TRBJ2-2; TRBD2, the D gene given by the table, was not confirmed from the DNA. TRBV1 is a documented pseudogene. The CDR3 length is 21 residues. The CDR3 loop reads CTSSQDLTSGRPIPNTGELFF. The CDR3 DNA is TGCACCAGCAGCCAAGATCTTACTAGCGGGAGACCCATTCCTAACACCGGGGAGCTGTTTTTT.

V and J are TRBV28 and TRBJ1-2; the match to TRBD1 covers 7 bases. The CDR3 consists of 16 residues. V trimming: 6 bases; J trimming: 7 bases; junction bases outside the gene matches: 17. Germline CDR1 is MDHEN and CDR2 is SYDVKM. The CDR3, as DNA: TGTGCCAGCAGGCCTTCTTTAGGGGGCGCCCATGGTGGCTACACCTTC. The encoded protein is CASRPSLGGAHGGYTF.

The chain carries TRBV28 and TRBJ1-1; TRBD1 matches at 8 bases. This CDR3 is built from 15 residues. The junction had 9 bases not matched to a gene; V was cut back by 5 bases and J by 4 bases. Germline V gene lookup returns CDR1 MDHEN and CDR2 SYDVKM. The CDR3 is CASSPPAGGVTEAFF. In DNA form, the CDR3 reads TGTGCCAGCAGTCCGCCGGCAGGGGGCGTCACTGAAGCTTTCTTT.

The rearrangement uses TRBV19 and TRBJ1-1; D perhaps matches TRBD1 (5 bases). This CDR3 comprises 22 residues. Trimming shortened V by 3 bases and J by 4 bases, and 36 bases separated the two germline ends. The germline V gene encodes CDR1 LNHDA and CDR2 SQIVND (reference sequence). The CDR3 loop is CASSIPLWDAPSRITDGTEAFF. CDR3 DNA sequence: TGTGCCAGTAGTATCCCCCTTTGGGACGCACCCAGCCGGATAACCGACGGCACTGAAGCTTTCTTT. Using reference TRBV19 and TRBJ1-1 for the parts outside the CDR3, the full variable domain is DGGITQSPKYLFRKEGQNVTLSCEQNLNHDAMYWYRQDPGQGLRLIYYSQIVNDFQKGDIAEGYSVSREKKESFPLTVTSAQKNPTAFYLCASSIPLWDAPSRITDGTEAFFGQGTRLTVV.